This TCR beta chain was profiled in a study of T cell changes during pregnancy in multiple sclerosis. CDR1 MNHEY and CDR2 SVGAGI come from the germline V gene. The CDR3 has 14 residues. V lost 6 bases, J lost 3 bases, and 6 bases stayed unmatched. The repertoire was sequenced with immunoSEQ multiplex PCR; TCRdb's copy has only in-frame clones and lacks some. The sample contains about 36,000 clones, almost 95% of which appear only once. This receptor was identified in a female donor with multiple sclerosis, enrolled in a pregnancy study. Source material: PBMCs (not recorded whether the cells were cultured). The V call is TRBV6-5, the J call TRBJ2-7, with TRBD2 identical over 9 bases. The CDR3 here is CASRAASGDYEQYF. CDR3 bases: TGTGCCAGCAGGGCGGCTAGCGGGGACTACGAGCAGTACTTC.